Shown below are 8 T cell receptor beta chains from a single sample sequenced in a study of blood T cell repertoires in COVID-19. Data came from immunoSEQ multiplex PCR; TCRdb stores just in-frame clones and leaves some out. The data contain 250,000 to 400,000 clones, approximately 87% of them singletons. Source material: peripheral blood. The receptors were gathered from a woman in her 30s with COVID-19, enrolled during active disease.

This chain links TRBV5-6 with TRBJ2-2; TRBD1 is a possible D gene (6 bases). Germline CDR1 is SGHDT and CDR2 is YYEEEE. There are 14 residues in the CDR3. Trimming took off 5 bases at V and 2 bases at J, with 10 bases between the two ends. CDR3 DNA sequence: TGTGCCAGCAGATGGGGGCCAAACACCGGGGAGCTGTTTTTT. Amino acids: CASRWGPNTGELFF.

V usage is TRBV2 and J usage is TRBJ1-1, with unresolved D. Germline V gene data show CDR1 as SNHLY and CDR2 as FYNNEI. With 2 bases removed from V and 2 bases from J, the gap between germline ends came to 9 bases. This CDR3 spans 14 amino acids. CDR3 loop: CASSENSQNTEAFF. The CDR3 nucleotides are TGTGCCAGCAGTGAAAACAGTCAAAACACTGAAGCTTTCTTT.

The rearrangement uses TRBV5-6 and TRBJ2-1, with 10 nucleotides matching TRBD2. The CDR3 sequence is 15 residues long. J gave up 6 bases and V 3 bases, and 6 bases lay outside the gene matches. The germline V gene has CDR1 SGHDT and CDR2 YYEEEE. The CDR3 DNA follows: TGTGCCAGCAGCTCACTAGCGGGAAAGACCAATGAGCAGTTCTTC. It encodes CASSSLAGKTNEQFF.

This chain connects TRBV28 to TRBJ1-2; no definite D call. Germline V gives CDR1 MDHEN, CDR2 SYDVKM. The V end was cut by 7 bases, the J end by 0 bases, with 27 bases between. The CDR3 sequence is 19 residues long. CDR3 coding DNA: TGTGCCAGCACCTCCTCCTGGGCAGCAATTCGCCTTGCTAACTATGGCTACACCTTC. Protein sequence: CASTSSWAAIRLANYGYTF.

This clone was picked up one time. The V gene is TRBV3-1 (or the pseudogene TRBV3-2), the J gene TRBJ1-1; D unresolved. Germline CDR1 LGHDT, CDR2 YNNKEL (reference sequence). The germline V and J ends were trimmed by 0 bases and 1 base, with 9 bases remaining between them. The CDR3 covers 15 residues. The DNA of the CDR3 is TGTGCCAGCAGCCAAGACCTACGAGGGAACACTGAAGCTTTCTTT. It specifies CASSQDLRGNTEAFF.

This clone was picked up a small number of times. The V gene is TRBV6-1, the J gene TRBJ2-1; D gene unclear. The ends were cut back, 3 bases at V and 1 base at J, with 4 bases in the middle. Germline values: CDR1 MNHNS, CDR2 SASEGT. CDR3 size: 13 residues. The CDR3 is CASSDGSYNEQFF. The CDR3 coding sequence is TGTGCCAGCAGTGACGGGTCCTACAATGAGCAGTTCTTC.

The chain links TRBV18 to TRBJ1-4, with 8 bases identical to TRBD1. Trimming took 3 bases from V and 6 from J; bases not matched to a gene: 6. The CDR3 covers 15 residues. The germline V gene has CDR1 KGHSH and CDR2 LQKENI. CDR3 loop: CASSPPGRGHEKLFF. The CDR3 DNA is TGTGCCAGCTCACCCCCGGGCAGGGGGCATGAAAAACTGTTTTTT.

The V call is TRBV14, the J call TRBJ1-1; possible D gene TRBD1, 6 bases. Germline CDR1 SGHDN, CDR2 FVKESK. CDR3 length: 15 amino acids. The V and J ends lost 6 bases and 1 base respectively, with 15 bases between them. This CDR3 reads CASSFGDTPNTEAFF. CDR3 in DNA: TGTGCCAGCAGTTTCGGGGACACCCCGAACACTGAAGCTTTCTTT.